These T cell receptor beta chains were read from a single sample in a study of PD-L1 blockade in urothelial cancer. Method: immunoSEQ multiplex PCR; TCRdb's copy keeps in-frame clones and lacks some. The sample yields approximately 90,000 clones, almost 90% seen once. The starting material was PBMCs, obtained around atezolizumab (anti-PD-L1) treatment. These receptors were taken from a man aged 60-69 years with urothelial cancer. CDR3s include the opening cysteine and the closing phenylalanine or tryptophan. D genes are given only for firm matches. Rows give clone size only sometimes, using once, few, many, or a class for an expanded clone.

size,V,J,D,CDR3,DNA
NA,TRBV6-5,TRBJ1-6,NA,CASSTSAQSPLHF,TGTGCCAGCAGTACTTCAGCGCAATCACCCCTCCACTTT
once,TRBV11-1,TRBJ2-7,TRBD1,CASSFGTVYEQYF,TGTGCCAGCAGCTTCGGGACAGTATACGAGCAGTACTTC
NA,TRBV4-3,TRBJ2-7,TRBD1,CASSQDRARGTYEQYF,TGCGCCAGCAGCCAAGATAGGGCCAGGGGGACCTACGAGCAGTACTTC
NA,TRBV5-4,TRBJ1-2,NA,CASSPAPDSRDYGYTF,TGTGCCAGCAGCCCTGCCCCGGACAGTCGCGACTATGGCTACACCTTC
NA,TRBV28,TRBJ1-2,TRBD1,CASSLSPGGEGYGYTF,TGTGCCAGCAGTTTATCTCCAGGGGGCGAGGGCTATGGCTACACCTTC
NA,TRBV4-3,TRBJ2-1,NA,CASSQESLASYNEQFF,TGCGCCAGCAGCCAAGAATCCCTAGCGTCCTACAATGAGCAGTTCTTC
NA,TRBV9,TRBJ1-2,TRBD1,CASSGGTAPYGYTF,TGTGCCAGCAGCGGAGGGACAGCTCCTTATGGCTACACCTTC
NA,TRBV7-8,TRBJ1-3,TRBD1,CASSRGQGYNTIYF,TGTGCCAGCAGCCGGGGACAGGGGTATAACACCATATATTTT
NA,TRBV27,TRBJ2-7,NA,CASRRTGLFYEQYF,TGTGCCAGCAGGCGGACTGGTCTCTTCTACGAGCAGTACTTC
NA,TRBV5-1,TRBJ2-7,TRBD1,CASSLYVRTGQGSQYF,TGCGCCAGCAGCTTGTACGTGCGGACAGGGCAGGGGAGTCAGTACTTC
NA,TRBV30,TRBJ2-5,TRBD2,CAWSVWRGETQYF,TGTGCCTGGAGTGTTTGGCGGGGGGAGACCCAGTACTTC
NA,TRBV20-1,TRBJ2-5,NA,CSAHEGETQYF,TGCAGTGCTCACGAGGGAGAGACCCAGTACTTC
NA,TRBV5-1,TRBJ2-7,NA,CASSLTVHEQYF,TGCGCCAGCAGCCTTACAGTCCACGAGCAGTACTTC
NA,TRBV5-8,TRBJ2-5,NA,CASSLSGQETQYF,TGTGCCAGCAGCTTATCAGGACAAGAGACCCAGTACTTC
NA,TRBV19,TRBJ1-2,NA,CASSIVERTNYGYTF,TGTGCCAGTAGTATCGTGGAGCGAACTAACTATGGCTACACCTTC
NA,TRBV5-1,TRBJ1-1,TRBD1,CASSLGQGGTEAFF,TGCGCCAGCAGCTTGGGACAGGGGGGCACTGAAGCTTTCTTT
NA,TRBV5-1,TRBJ2-5,NA,CASKLGGTNKETQYF,TGCGCCAGCAAACTTGGTGGGACAAACAAAGAGACCCAGTACTTC